This TCR beta chain was recorded in a study of blood T cell repertoires in COVID-19. As for the study in general: T cells, B-cell-depleted T cells, or PBMCs provided the cDNA or gDNA that served as material.

CDR3 length equals 15 residues. V gave up 4 bases and J gave up 0 bases, with 9 bases separating them. Germline V gene data show CDR1 as LNHDA and CDR2 as SQIVND (reference sequence). The repertoire was sequenced with immunoSEQ multiplex PCR; TCRdb's copy has only in-frame clones and lacks some. This table has fewer than 200,000 clones, approximately 82% appearing once. The source material was PBMCs or T cells enriched from blood (not recorded which). This TCR was recovered from a woman aged 50 to 60 who had recovered from COVID-19. The chain combines TRBV19 with TRBJ1-4; a possible D gene is TRBD1 (5 bases). The CDR3 protein is CASSTGGATNEKLFF. CDR3 coding DNA: TGTGCCAGTAGTACGGGGGGGGCAACTAATGAAAAACTGTTTTTT.